Below are 27 T cell receptor beta chains sequenced from a single sample in a study of tumour-infiltrating T cells in Burkitt lymphoma. This table comes from immunoSEQ multiplex PCR, and its TCRdb copy is limited to in-frame clones, with some not included. Of a few thousand clones listed, roughly three quarters are singletons. The sample was tumor tissue. These receptors all stem from a human donor with diffuse large B-cell lymphoma.

The rearrangement joins TRBV6-5 to TRBJ2-5, with a tentative D call TRBD1 (5 bases). This CDR3 spans 15 amino acids. Germline lookup yields CDR1 MNHEY and CDR2 SVGAGI. V shed 0 bases and J shed 1 base, with 9 bases lying between them. CDR3 DNA sequence: TGTGCCAGCAGTTACTCGCTTGACAGCCAAGAGACCCAGTACTTC. Its translation is CASSYSLDSQETQYF.

This clone was picked up one time. J is TRBJ2-2 and V is TRBV4-2; D gene unclear. CDR3 length equals 13 residues. With 2 bases removed from V and 2 bases from J, the gap between germline ends came to 3 bases. Germline loops: CDR1 LGHNA, CDR2 YNFKEQ. CDR3: CASSQPNTGELFF. CDR3 bases: TGTGCCAGCAGCCAACCAAACACCGGGGAGCTGTTTTTT.

The CDR3: CASSLTGTDSTEAFF. CDR3 in DNA: TGTGCCAGCAGCTTAACTGGGACAGATTCCACTGAAGCTTTCTTT. This chain uses TRBV7-3 with TRBJ1-1, with 7 bases aligning to TRBD1. Trimming removed 0 bases from V and 4 bases from J; junction bases left unmatched: 5. The CDR3 sequence is 15 residues long. CDR1 is SGHTA, CDR2 FQGTGA, per germline.

V and J are TRBV18 and TRBJ1-4; weak D call: TRBD1 (5 bases). In germline, CDR1 is KGHSH, CDR2 LQKENI. CDR3 size: 14 residues. The V end lost 4 bases, the J end lost 0 bases, and 6 bases lay between the germline ends. The CDR3 region is CASSLQATNEKLFF. The CDR3, as DNA: TGTGCCAGCTCACTACAGGCAACTAATGAAAAACTGTTTTTT.

This chain uses TRBV12-5 with TRBJ2-5; 13 positions agree with TRBD2. The CDR3 loop spans 14 amino acids. Germline CDR1 is LGHNT and CDR2 is FRNRAP. After removal of 8 bases from V and 4 bases from J, the junction contained 4 bases not matched to a gene. CDR3 nucleotides: TGTGCTAGTCTTACTAGCGGGGGGGCAGAGACCCAGTACTTC. Protein product: CASLTSGGAETQYF.

With regard to this clone: The sample contains more than one DNA sequence encoding this CDR3. The chain has TRBV5-1 and TRBJ1-1; no clear D gene. Trimming took off 3 bases at V and 5 bases at J, with 14 bases between the two ends. Germline loops: CDR1 SGHRS, CDR2 YFSETQ. The CDR3 spans 14 residues. The CDR3 region is CASSSVRSNTEAFF. In DNA, the CDR3 is TGCGCCAGCAGCTCCGTTAGATCGAATACTGAAGCTTTCTTT.

The rearrangement uses TRBV7-3 and TRBJ2-3, with no clear D. V lost 5 bases and J lost 6, with 12 bases in between. The CDR3 extends over 13 amino acids. Germline V gene data show CDR1 as SGHTA and CDR2 as FQGTGA. For the CDR3, the DNA is TGTGCCAGCAGCCTCGGAGACTTGGATACGCAGTATTTT. This gives the protein CASSLGDLDTQYF.

The rearrangement uses TRBV19 and TRBJ2-5; 8 nucleotides line up with TRBD2. The CDR3 runs to 15 residues. The ends lost 4 bases at V and 1 base at J; junction bases unmatched: 5. CDR1 is LNHDA, CDR2 SQIVND, per germline (reference sequence). The CDR3 DNA reads TGTGCCAGTAGTACCCGGGGGGGACGCCAAGAGACCCAGTACTTC. Amino acid sequence: CASSTRGGRQETQYF.

The gene calls are TRBV11-3 and TRBJ1-2; D unresolved. V shed 5 bases and J shed 2 bases, with 18 bases lying between them. Germline V gene sequence: CDR1 SGHNT, CDR2 YENEEA. This CDR3 region has 16 residues. In DNA, the CDR3 is TGTGCCAGCAGCCCTACGGTAGAGAAGCGCAACTATGGCTACACCTTC. It yields the protein CASSPTVEKRNYGYTF.

This chain links TRBV10-3 with TRBJ2-7; either TRBD1 or TRBD2 may fit D (7 bases each). Germline loops: CDR1 ENHRY, CDR2 SYGVKD. This CDR3 comprises 15 residues. V was pared by 2 bases and J by 4 bases, with 15 bases between. CDR3 nucleotides: TGTGCCATCAGTGAGGGGGGAGGGGGCCCTTACGAGCAGTACTTC. Protein product: CAISEGGGGPYEQYF.

The rearrangement joins TRBV14 to TRBJ2-7, with D possibly matching TRBD2 (5 bases). This CDR3 region has 16 residues. Germline assignment: CDR1 SGHDN and CDR2 FVKESK. The V and J ends lost 2 bases and 2 bases respectively, with 16 bases between them. As DNA, the CDR3 is TGTGCCAGCAGCCAAAAGACCACTAGTCTAGCCTACGAGCAGTACTTC. Translating it yields CASSQKTTSLAYEQYF. Drawing the rest from reference TRBV14 and TRBJ2-7, the complete variable domain is EAGVTQFPSHSVIEKGQTVTLRCDPISGHDNLYWYRRVMGKEIKFLLHFVKESKQDESGMPNNRFLAERTGGTYSTLKVQPAELEDSGVYFCASSQKTTSLAYEQYFGPGTRLTVT.

The J gene is TRBJ2-1, the V gene TRBV7-3; TRBD2 matches 15 bases. Germline lookup yields CDR1 SGHTA and CDR2 FQGTGA. CDR3 length: 20 residues. Trimming at V came to 1 base and at J to 0 bases, leaving 7 bases not matched to a gene. The CDR3 nucleotides are TGTGCCAGCAGCTTAAGAGGACTAGCGGGGGGGGTTAGCTCCTACAATGAGCAGTTCTTC. The encoded protein is CASSLRGLAGGVSSYNEQFF.

The rearrangement joins TRBV5-6 to TRBJ2-7; 11 nucleotides match TRBD1. Trimming at V came to 2 bases and at J to 6 bases, leaving 1 base not matched to a gene. The CDR3 is made up of 13 amino acids. The V gene's germline CDR1 is SGHDT and CDR2 YYEEEE. The CDR3: CASSFGTGGEQYF. CDR3 bases: TGTGCCAGCAGCTTTGGGACAGGGGGCGAGCAGTACTTC. Based on the CDR3 plus reference TRBV5-6 and TRBJ2-7, the full variable domain is DAGVTQSPTHLIKTRGQQVTLRCSPKSGHDTVSWYQQALGQGPQFIFQYYEEEERQRGNFPDRFSGHQFPNYSSELNVNALLLGDSALYLCASSFGTGGEQYFGPGTRLTVT.

This chain connects TRBV10-3 to TRBJ1-4; TRBD1 might be the D (6 bases). The germline V and J ends were trimmed by 9 bases and 8 bases, with 19 bases remaining between them. Germline CDR1 is ENHRY and CDR2 is SYGVKD. This CDR3 comprises 14 residues. CDR3 sequence (DNA): TGTGCCATTGGGAGGGGGGGGCCCGAGGAAAAACTGTTTTTT. As protein: CAIGRGGPEEKLFF.

The chain couples TRBV7-9 to TRBJ1-6, with D unresolved. The CDR3 sequence is 16 residues long. Germline assignment: CDR1 SEHNR and CDR2 FQNEAQ (reference sequence). Trimming removed 5 bases at V and 4 bases at J, with 15 bases between. The CDR3 is CASSPDNLLYNSPLHF. The CDR3 DNA sequence: TGTGCCAGCAGCCCCGACAACCTACTTTATAATTCACCCCTCCACTTT.

The chain combines TRBV5-4 with TRBJ2-2; D might be TRBD2 (6 bases). This CDR3 has 12 residues. V shed 10 bases and J shed 5 bases, with 12 bases lying between them. Germline V gives CDR1 SGHNT, CDR2 YYREEE (reference sequence). The CDR3 region is CAHQEGTGELFF. As DNA, the CDR3 is TGTGCCCATCAGGAGGGGACCGGGGAGCTGTTTTTT.

V usage is TRBV6-5 and J usage is TRBJ2-4; D gene uncertain. CDR3 length: 15 amino acids. Trimming cost V 4 bases and J 0 bases, with 10 bases left between them. Germline lookup yields CDR1 MNHEY and CDR2 SVGAGI. Here the CDR3 DNA reads TGTGCCAGCAGTTCCTTGAGAGGAGCCAAAAACATTCAGTACTTC. Its protein is CASSSLRGAKNIQYF.

The chain has TRBV18 and TRBJ1-1; D is perhaps TRBD1 (5 bases). The germline gives CDR1 KGHSH, CDR2 LQKENI. This CDR3 contains 17 residues. V lost 3 bases, J lost 2 bases, and 19 bases lay in between. CDR3 amino acids: CASSPQSGLQGNTEAFF. DNA for the CDR3: TGTGCCAGCTCACCCCAGTCAGGGTTGCAGGGAAACACTGAAGCTTTCTTT.

This chain links TRBV7-3 with TRBJ2-1; 14 positions match TRBD2. V was clipped by 4 bases and J by 14 bases; unmatched bases: 4. The CDR3 covers 13 residues. CDR1 and CDR2 from the germline V gene are SGHTA and FQGTGA. CDR3 sequence (DNA): TGTGCCAGCAGCTCCGGGACTAGCGGGGGAGAGTTCTTC. This encodes CASSSGTSGGEFF.

This chain connects TRBV7-2 to TRBJ1-5; D possibly corresponds to TRBD1 (5 bases). Looked up from germline, CDR1 is SGHTA and CDR2 is FQGNSA. This CDR3 region has 13 residues. V lost 1 base and J lost 5, with 6 bases in between. CDR3 region: CASSLVGDQPQHF. CDR3 nucleotides: TGTGCCAGCAGCTTAGTAGGGGATCAGCCCCAGCATTTT.

This chain connects TRBV6-1 to TRBJ2-1; D uncertain. Trimming took 5 bases from V and 1 from J, leaving 6 bases between them. Germline CDR1 reads MNHNS; CDR2 reads SASEGT. The CDR3 is 13 amino acids. The DNA of the CDR3 is TGTGCCAGCAGTCTTTTTTCCTACAATGAGCAGTTCTTC. It codes for CASSLFSYNEQFF.

The V and J genes are TRBV4-3 and TRBJ1-5; the match to TRBD1 covers 8 bases. V was pared by 4 bases and J by 1 base, with 9 bases of the junction left unmatched. CDR3 size: 17 residues. CDR1 and CDR2 (germline): LGHNA, YSLEER. In DNA form, the CDR3 reads TGCGCCAGCAGCCCAAACAGGGGGATTATGAGCAATCAGCCCCAGCATTTT. Its protein product is CASSPNRGIMSNQPQHF.

The gene calls are TRBV5-1 and TRBJ2-1, with TRBD1 matching over 8 bases. CDR3 length equals 15 residues. CDR1 is SGHRS, CDR2 YFSETQ, per germline. Trimming took 3 bases from V and 3 from J; bases not matched to a gene: 5. In DNA form, the CDR3 reads TGCGCCAGCAGCTCTCAGGGGGCCAACTACAATGAGCAGTTCTTC. It specifies CASSSQGANYNEQFF.

This chain joins TRBV30 and TRBJ2-4; possibly TRBD2 for D (5 bases). CDR3 length: 13 amino acids. Germline-derived CDR1 and CDR2 are GTSNPN and SVGIG (reference sequence). V lost 5 bases and J 7 bases, leaving 15 bases between the germline ends. The CDR3 is CAWEEGRMNIQYF. The CDR3 DNA follows: TGTGCCTGGGAAGAGGGCCGGATGAACATTCAGTACTTC.

The chain uses TRBV29-1 and TRBJ2-7; possible D gene TRBD1, 5 bases. Trimming removed 0 bases at V and 6 bases at J, with 9 bases between. Germline CDR1 SQVTM, CDR2 ANQGSEA. The length of the CDR3 is 12 residues. CDR3 in DNA: TGCAGCGTTGAAGAGATAGGGGTCGAGCAGTACTTC. Its translation: CSVEEIGVEQYF.

This chain uses TRBV6-1 with TRBJ1-5; D unresolved. V was shortened by 7 bases and J by 2 bases, with 12 bases between the two germline ends. Germline values: CDR1 MNHNS, CDR2 SASEGT. The CDR3 runs 14 residues. CDR3 bases: TGTGCCAGCACGGAAGGGAGAGGCAATCAGCCCCAGCATTTT. Amino acids: CASTEGRGNQPQHF.

The rearrangement links TRBV7-9 to TRBJ2-7; 7 positions match TRBD2. Losses at the gene ends were 2 bases for V and 3 bases for J; bases not matched to a gene: 10. CDR3 size: 16 residues. The germline gives CDR1 SEHNR, CDR2 FQNEAQ (reference sequence). The CDR3: CASSLRVAGVIYEQYF. The CDR3 nucleotides read TGTGCCAGCAGCTTAAGGGTGGCGGGGGTTATCTACGAGCAGTACTTC.